These T cell receptor beta chains were read from a single sample in a study of CD8 T cell repertoires and HIV-1 epitope variants. Some clones are missing from TCRdb's copy, which holds only in-frame ones; the method was immunoSEQ multiplex PCR. The sample carries several thousand clones, 55% to 70% recorded once. The antigens of these receptors remain unknown. The sample comprised cultured CD8+ T cells derived from PBMCs. These receptors came from a male donor with HIV. CDR3s include the opening cysteine and the closing phenylalanine or tryptophan. D genes are given only for firm matches. Rows give clone size only sometimes, using once, few, many, or a class for an expanded clone.

V: TRBV6-1; size: few; J: TRBJ1-5; D: NA; CDR3: CASSEAFNQPQHF; DNA: TGTGCCAGCAGTGAAGCATTTAATCAGCCCCAGCATTTT
V: TRBV27; size: NA; J: TRBJ2-4; D: NA; CDR3: CASSGLAKNIQYF; DNA: TGTGCCAGCAGTGGTCTAGCCAAAAACATTCAGTACTTC
V: TRBV6-1; size: NA; J: TRBJ2-2; D: NA; CDR3: CASSEPLSWAGELFF; DNA: TGTGCCAGCAGTGAACCCCTTTCCTGGGCCGGGGAGCTGTTTTTT
V: TRBV7-9; size: NA; J: TRBJ1-2; D: NA; CDR3: CASSYPTTGTYGYTF; DNA: TGTGCCAGCAGCTACCCAACGACGGGGACTTATGGCTACACCTTC
V: TRBV18; size: NA; J: TRBJ1-2; D: NA; CDR3: CASSPLVGGAGDYGYTF; DNA: TGTGCCAGCTCACCACTCGTAGGAGGGGCTGGAGACTATGGCTACACCTTC
V: TRBV4-3; size: NA; J: TRBJ2-4; D: NA; CDR3: CASSQGVSDIQYF; DNA: TGCGCCAGCAGCCAAGGGGTGTCGGACATTCAGTACTTC
V: TRBV9; size: NA; J: TRBJ2-3; D: NA; CDR3: CASSVTRGTADTQYF; DNA: TGTGCCAGCAGCGTAACCAGGGGAACAGCAGATACGCAGTATTTT
V: TRBV7-9; size: NA; J: TRBJ1-3; D: NA; CDR3: CASSPYPGAGNTIYF; DNA: TGTGCCAGCAGCCCGTATCCAGGGGCTGGAAACACCATATATTTT
V: TRBV27; size: NA; J: TRBJ2-2; D: TRBD2; CDR3: CASSSGSNTGELFF; DNA: TGTGCCAGCAGTAGCGGGAGTAACACCGGGGAGCTGTTTTTT
V: TRBV28; size: NA; J: TRBJ2-2; D: NA; CDR3: CASTPDTGELFF; DNA: TGTGCCAGCACGCCAGACACCGGGGAGCTGTTTTTT
V: TRBV6-5; size: NA; J: TRBJ2-1; D: TRBD1; CDR3: CASSDQTGGFPFF; DNA: TGTGCCAGCAGTGACCAGACAGGGGGATTTCCGTTCTTC
V: TRBV9; size: NA; J: TRBJ1-1; D: TRBD1; CDR3: CASSVGQGGVNTEAFF; DNA: TGTGCCAGCAGCGTCGGACAGGGTGGCGTGAACACTGAAGCTTTCTTT
V: TRBV29-1; size: NA; J: TRBJ2-5; D: NA; CDR3: CSVEAPGVETQYF; DNA: TGCAGCGTTGAAGCCCCTGGGGTAGAGACCCAGTACTTC
V: TRBV5-4; size: NA; J: TRBJ2-5; D: TRBD2; CDR3: CASSAVIGGNQETQYF; DNA: TGTGCCAGCAGCGCGGTTATCGGGGGGAACCAAGAGACCCAGTACTTC
V: TRBV28; size: NA; J: TRBJ1-1; D: NA; CDR3: CASSSGTTNTEAFF; DNA: TGTGCCAGCAGTTCTGGGACTACGAACACTGAAGCTTTCTTT
V: TRBV5-4; size: NA; J: TRBJ1-2; D: NA; CDR3: CASSVTGLLGYTF; DNA: TGTGCCAGCAGCGTTACAGGACTACTTGGCTACACCTTC
V: TRBV29-1; size: few; J: TRBJ2-7; D: NA; CDR3: CSVEDRRSYEQYF; DNA: TGCAGCGTTGAAGACAGGCGCTCCTACGAGCAGTACTTC
V: TRBV6-5; size: once; J: TRBJ2-7; D: TRBD2; CDR3: CASSSLAVSSYEQYF; DNA: TGTGCCAGCAGTTCACTAGCGGTGAGCTCCTACGAGCAGTACTTC
V: TRBV2; size: once; J: TRBJ2-7; D: NA; CDR3: CASSVLTGKNDEQYF; DNA: TGTGCCAGCAGTGTGCTTACAGGGAAAAATGACGAGCAGTACTTC
V: TRBV5-6; size: NA; J: TRBJ2-1; D: NA; CDR3: CASSLGGGSGPYNEQFF; DNA: TGTGCCAGCAGCTTGGGAGGAGGTAGCGGACCGTACAATGAGCAGTTCTTC
V: TRBV28; size: NA; J: TRBJ2-7; D: TRBD2; CDR3: CASSSTTTSGIMYEQYF; DNA: TGTGCCAGCAGTTCCACCACGACTAGCGGGATTATGTACGAGCAGTACTTC
V: TRBV28; size: once; J: TRBJ1-5; D: TRBD1; CDR3: CASSPGQGPYYSNQPQHF; DNA: TGTGCCAGCAGCCCTGGACAGGGGCCCTATTATAGCAATCAGCCCCAGCATTTT
V: TRBV5-4; size: NA; J: TRBJ1-1; D: TRBD1; CDR3: CASSARTGRNTEAFF; DNA: TGTGCCAGCAGCGCCAGGACAGGGAGGAACACTGAAGCTTTCTTT
V: TRBV28; size: NA; J: TRBJ1-5; D: TRBD1; CDR3: CASSSEQGALNQPQHF; DNA: TGTGCCAGCAGTTCCGAACAGGGGGCTCTCAATCAGCCCCAGCATTTT
V: TRBV19; size: NA; J: TRBJ1-5; D: TRBD1; CDR3: CASSPHPGTGPSAQPQHF; DNA: TGTGCCAGTAGTCCCCACCCCGGGACAGGCCCCTCGGCTCAGCCCCAGCATTTT
V: TRBV6-9; size: once; J: TRBJ2-7; D: TRBD1; CDR3: CASRQGASSYEQYF; DNA: TGTGCCAGCAGACAGGGGGCTTCCTCCTACGAGCAGTACTTC
V: TRBV5-1; size: NA; J: TRBJ2-7; D: TRBD1; CDR3: CASSYLRQGFIGEQYF; DNA: TGCGCCAGCAGCTACCTTAGACAGGGGTTCATCGGCGAGCAGTACTTC
V: TRBV19; size: once; J: TRBJ2-7; D: NA; CDR3: CASPEGGPGQARSSYEQYF; DNA: TGTGCCAGCCCAGAGGGGGGACCCGGACAGGCCCGAAGCTCCTACGAGCAGTACTTC
V: TRBV5-6; size: few; J: TRBJ1-2; D: TRBD1; CDR3: CASSPGQGVDYGYTF; DNA: TGTGCCAGCAGCCCGGGACAGGGGGTCGACTATGGCTACACCTTC
V: TRBV11-2; size: NA; J: TRBJ2-3; D: TRBD2; CDR3: CASIPWGGTQYF; DNA: TGTGCCAGCATCCCGTGGGGGGGTACGCAGTATTTT
V: TRBV7-7; size: once; J: TRBJ2-5; D: NA; CDR3: CASSLAPERETQYF; DNA: TGTGCCAGCAGCTTAGCTCCCGAGAGGGAGACCCAGTACTTC
V: TRBV4-3; size: NA; J: TRBJ1-2; D: NA; CDR3: CASSQAPGAWEGYTF; DNA: TGCGCCAGCAGCCAAGCCCCCGGGGCCTGGGAGGGCTACACCTTC
V: TRBV5-1; size: NA; J: TRBJ2-1; D: NA; CDR3: CASSLGGTHSSYNEQFF; DNA: TGCGCCAGCAGCTTAGGCGGGACTCACTCCTCCTACAATGAGCAGTTCTTC
V: TRBV9; size: NA; J: TRBJ2-7; D: TRBD1; CDR3: CASSVGQGAYEQYF; DNA: TGTGCCAGCAGCGTAGGACAGGGGGCCTACGAGCAGTACTTC
V: TRBV5-1; size: NA; J: TRBJ2-7; D: NA; CDR3: CASSLYAGGYEQYF; DNA: TGCGCCAGCAGCTTGTATGCCGGGGGCTACGAGCAGTACTTC
V: TRBV27; size: once; J: TRBJ2-7; D: NA; CDR3: CASSFTSSYEQYF; DNA: TGTGCCAGCAGTTTTACAAGCTCCTACGAGCAGTACTTC
V: TRBV7-6; size: NA; J: TRBJ2-1; D: NA; CDR3: CASSPEGPYNEQFF; DNA: TGTGCCAGCAGCCCTGAGGGCCCCTACAATGAGCAGTTCTTC
V: TRBV27; size: NA; J: TRBJ2-1; D: NA; CDR3: CASSPGLSSYNEQFF; DNA: TGTGCCAGCAGTCCGGGACTTAGCTCCTACAATGAGCAGTTCTTC
V: TRBV4-2; size: NA; J: TRBJ1-2; D: NA; CDR3: CASSQGVKAQGHYGYTF; DNA: TGTGCCAGCAGCCAAGGAGTCAAAGCGCAGGGACACTATGGCTACACCTTC
V: TRBV7-9; size: few; J: TRBJ1-6; D: NA; CDR3: CASSPRQGNSPLHF; DNA: TGTGCCAGCAGCCCCCGGCAGGGTAATTCACCCCTCCACTTT
V: TRBV10-2; size: NA; J: TRBJ2-7; D: NA; CDR3: CASSEGYSYEQYF; DNA: TGCGCCAGCAGTGAAGGGTACTCCTACGAGCAGTACTTC
V: TRBV14; size: once; J: TRBJ2-1; D: NA; CDR3: CASSQAGGWSEQFF; DNA: TGTGCCAGCAGCCAAGCCGGGGGCTGGAGTGAGCAGTTCTTC
V: TRBV28; size: few; J: TRBJ1-5; D: NA; CDR3: CASSLEQAYQPQHF; DNA: TGTGCCAGCAGTTTAGAACAGGCATATCAGCCCCAGCATTTT
V: TRBV27; size: NA; J: TRBJ2-3; D: NA; CDR3: CASTSFSGRPDTQYF; DNA: TGTGCCAGCACCTCTTTTAGCGGTCGCCCAGATACGCAGTATTTT
V: TRBV7-6; size: NA; J: TRBJ1-4; D: NA; CDR3: CASSFSETNEKLFF; DNA: TGTGCCAGCAGCTTTAGTGAGACTAATGAAAAACTGTTTTTT
V: TRBV9; size: NA; J: TRBJ1-1; D: NA; CDR3: CASSRTGMNTEAFF; DNA: TGTGCCAGCAGTCGTACAGGGATGAACACTGAAGCTTTCTTT
V: TRBV28; size: NA; J: TRBJ2-3; D: NA; CDR3: CASSLSTSTDTQYF; DNA: TGTGCCAGCAGTTTATCGACTAGCACAGATACGCAGTATTTT
V: TRBV21-1; size: NA; J: TRBJ2-1; D: NA; CDR3: CASSSPLRSKIYNEQFF; DNA: TGTGCCAGCAGCAGCCCCCTAAGATCGAAGATCTACAATGAGCAGTTCTTC